Listed below are T cell receptor beta chains from one sample, sequenced in a study of cytomegalovirus exposure and HLA in healthy donors. The table came from immunoSEQ multiplex PCR; TCRdb's copy has only in-frame clones and leaves some out. The table has under 150,000 clones, approximately 80% seen once. Sequenced input: PBMCs. The receptor set was obtained from a woman aged 25 to 39 in good health and CMV-seropositive. CDR3s include the opening cysteine and the closing phenylalanine or tryptophan. Each record gives: J gene, V gene, CDR3 protein.

j_gene: TRBJ1-1
v_gene: TRBV19
CDR3aa: CASRQGAGNTEAFF

j_gene: TRBJ2-1
v_gene: TRBV27
CDR3aa: CASSSLEVQGGYNEQFF

j_gene: TRBJ1-1
v_gene: TRBV29-1
CDR3aa: CSSTIGTAEAFF

j_gene: TRBJ2-3
v_gene: TRBV5-1
CDR3aa: CASSESRDRVRGGGVGTDTQYF

j_gene: TRBJ2-3
v_gene: TRBV21-1
CDR3aa: CASSGKAGDLRDTQYF

j_gene: TRBJ1-1
v_gene: TRBV6-5
CDR3aa: CASSMTGREAEAFF

j_gene: TRBJ1-1
v_gene: TRBV6-1
CDR3aa: CASLKTGADEAFF

j_gene: TRBJ2-6
v_gene: TRBV5-1
CDR3aa: CASSLDLTTGGTPTMISGANVLTF

j_gene: TRBJ2-7
v_gene: TRBV5-4
CDR3aa: CASSLGSGASYEQYF

j_gene: TRBJ2-7
v_gene: TRBV2
CDR3aa: CASSESSGEPYEQYF

j_gene: TRBJ1-1
v_gene: TRBV5-1
CDR3aa: CASSLYRVNTEAFF

j_gene: TRBJ1-2
v_gene: TRBV7-9
CDR3aa: CASSSNNPSGYGYTF

j_gene: TRBJ1-1
v_gene: TRBV19
CDR3aa: CASIRIGGDTEAFF

j_gene: TRBJ2-7
v_gene: TRBV29-1
CDR3aa: CSYRDGAYEQYF

j_gene: TRBJ2-7
v_gene: TRBV30
CDR3aa: CAWSVLRGMGGLVEQYF

j_gene: TRBJ2-2
v_gene: TRBV27
CDR3aa: CASSVGTGAYTGELFF

j_gene: TRBJ2-7
v_gene: TRBV11-3
CDR3aa: CASKIDSKLSYEQYF

j_gene: TRBJ1-2
v_gene: TRBV19
CDR3aa: CAIEEAYGYTF

j_gene: TRBJ1-6
v_gene: TRBV9
CDR3aa: CASSPDRGGSPLHF

j_gene: TRBJ2-7
v_gene: TRBV30
CDR3aa: CAWSVLNYEQYF

j_gene: TRBJ2-3
v_gene: TRBV5-4
CDR3aa: CASSSRDRGYTDTQYF

j_gene: TRBJ2-5
v_gene: TRBV5-1
CDR3aa: CASSIQGYQETQYF

j_gene: TRBJ2-7
v_gene: TRBV5-6
CDR3aa: CASSGRDRAQLVKYF

j_gene: TRBJ2-7
v_gene: TRBV7-2
CDR3aa: CASSLQGYEQYF

j_gene: TRBJ2-1
v_gene: TRBV11-3
CDR3aa: CASSLWSQGVNEQFF

j_gene: TRBJ1-1
v_gene: TRBV11-1
CDR3aa: CASSYGTGITEAFF

j_gene: TRBJ2-1
v_gene: TRBV2
CDR3aa: CASSPTSGRYNEQFF

j_gene: -
v_gene: TRBV6-5
CDR3aa: CASSYSYGQGGSEQYF

j_gene: TRBJ2-7
v_gene: TRBV30
CDR3aa: CAWSVRLAGQEQYF

j_gene: TRBJ2-3
v_gene: TRBV5-1
CDR3aa: CASSFDRSTDTQYF

j_gene: TRBJ2-3
v_gene: TRBV4-2
CDR3aa: CASSQGTSRKTQYF

j_gene: TRBJ1-4
v_gene: TRBV27
CDR3aa: CASSLWGRAEKLFF

j_gene: TRBJ1-4
v_gene: TRBV9
CDR3aa: CASSVDQTGGEKLFF

j_gene: TRBJ1-2
v_gene: TRBV6-6
CDR3aa: CASSGGGYTF

j_gene: TRBJ2-7
v_gene: TRBV29-1
CDR3aa: CSATGSPYEQYF

j_gene: TRBJ2-7
v_gene: TRBV19
CDR3aa: CASSPGGASYEQYF

j_gene: TRBJ1-1
v_gene: TRBV7-9
CDR3aa: CASSPTGAATEAFF

j_gene: TRBJ2-5
v_gene: TRBV14
CDR3aa: CASSLTSAALTAQYF

j_gene: TRBJ2-3
v_gene: TRBV18
CDR3aa: CASSPPMAGATDTQYF

j_gene: TRBJ1-4
v_gene: TRBV11-2
CDR3aa: CASSLGGVSGAPLGEKLFF

j_gene: TRBJ2-5
v_gene: TRBV5-6
CDR3aa: CASSTQRGLQETQYF

j_gene: TRBJ2-7
v_gene: TRBV30
CDR3aa: CAWSVGPGEQYF

j_gene: TRBJ2-5
v_gene: TRBV10-3
CDR3aa: CAISDQQGAETQYF

j_gene: TRBJ2-1
v_gene: TRBV6-1
CDR3aa: CASSERETNEQFF

j_gene: TRBJ1-4
v_gene: TRBV6-1
CDR3aa: CASILGGFNEKLFF

j_gene: TRBJ2-2
v_gene: TRBV5-1
CDR3aa: CASFRTGTNTGELFF

j_gene: TRBJ1-6
v_gene: TRBV9
CDR3aa: CASSGESSYNSPLHF

j_gene: TRBJ2-7
v_gene: TRBV7-9
CDR3aa: CASSSITGMSGYEQYF

j_gene: TRBJ2-2
v_gene: TRBV6-6
CDR3aa: CASSNNRNTGELFF

j_gene: TRBJ2-3
v_gene: TRBV7-7
CDR3aa: CASSTDRATDTQYF

j_gene: TRBJ1-4
v_gene: TRBV16
CDR3aa: CASSQMGQENEKLFF

j_gene: TRBJ2-1
v_gene: TRBV6-5
CDR3aa: CASSYSTSGVSDEQFF

j_gene: TRBJ2-6
v_gene: TRBV19
CDR3aa: CATLPRYSSGANVLTF

j_gene: TRBJ2-7
v_gene: TRBV19
CDR3aa: CASNEGQSYEQYF